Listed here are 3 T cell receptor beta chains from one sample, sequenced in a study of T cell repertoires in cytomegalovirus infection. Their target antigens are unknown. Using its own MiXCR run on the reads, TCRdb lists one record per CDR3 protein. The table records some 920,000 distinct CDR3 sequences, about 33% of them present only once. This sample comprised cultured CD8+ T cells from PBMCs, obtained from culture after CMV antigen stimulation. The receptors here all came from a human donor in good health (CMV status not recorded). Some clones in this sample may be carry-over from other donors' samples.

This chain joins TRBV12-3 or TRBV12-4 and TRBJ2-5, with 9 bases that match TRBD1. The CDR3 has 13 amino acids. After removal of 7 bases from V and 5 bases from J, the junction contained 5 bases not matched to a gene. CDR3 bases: TGTGCCAGCAATACAGGGGGCGAGGAGACCCAGTACTTC. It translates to CASNTGGEETQYF.

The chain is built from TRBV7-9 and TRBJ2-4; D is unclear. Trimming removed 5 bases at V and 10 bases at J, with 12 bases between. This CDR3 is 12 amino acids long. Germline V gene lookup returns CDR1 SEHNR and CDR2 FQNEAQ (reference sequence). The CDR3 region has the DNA TGTGCCAGCAGCCCGGCGGCTAGAATTCAGTACTTC. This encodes CASSPAARIQYF.

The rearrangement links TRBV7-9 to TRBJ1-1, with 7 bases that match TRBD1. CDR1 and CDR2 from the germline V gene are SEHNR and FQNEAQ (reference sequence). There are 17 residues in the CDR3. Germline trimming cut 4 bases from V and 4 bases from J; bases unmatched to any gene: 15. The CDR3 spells CASSSPSTGEFGTEAFF. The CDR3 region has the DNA TGTGCCAGCAGCTCTCCCTCTACAGGGGAGTTTGGCACTGAAGCTTTCTTT.